A single sample is the source of the 5 T cell receptor beta chains below, sequenced in a study of blood T cell repertoires in COVID-19. Sequenced by immunoSEQ multiplex PCR; TCRdb stores in-frame clones only, minus some. The sample holds around 250,000 clones, around 87% seen once. Specimen: PBMCs or T cells enriched from blood (not recorded which). The receptors were gathered from a woman between 45 and 60 years old who had recovered from COVID-19.

J is TRBJ1-5 and V is TRBV7-8; the D is unclear. Germline V gene data show CDR1 as SGHVS and CDR2 as FQNEAQ. The germline V and J ends were trimmed by 0 bases and 5 bases, with 14 bases remaining between them. There are 16 residues in the CDR3. Here the CDR3 DNA reads TGTGCCAGCAGCTTAGCGAGGGCAGGAACGCATCAGCCCCAGCATTTT. Its translation is CASSLARAGTHQPQHF.

This chain connects TRBV6-2 or TRBV6-3 to TRBJ2-3; 7 bases map to TRBD2. The CDR3 length is 15 residues. V was clipped by 0 bases and J by 4 bases; unmatched bases: 4. Looked up from germline, CDR1 is MNHEY and CDR2 is SVGEGT. This CDR3 is CASSYSKRESDTQYF. Written as DNA, the CDR3 is TGTGCCAGCAGTTACTCCAAGCGGGAATCAGATACGCAGTATTTT.

The gene calls are TRBV15 and TRBJ1-6; unclear D gene. The CDR3 runs 15 residues. Germline V gene sequence: CDR1 LNHNV, CDR2 YYDKDF (reference sequence). Trimming removed 1 base from V and 8 bases from J, with 12 bases in between. This CDR3 reads CATSRGGEVDSPLHF. The CDR3 coding sequence is TGTGCCACCAGCAGAGGTGGGGAGGTGGATTCACCCCTCCACTTT.

This chain links TRBV30 with TRBJ1-2; tentatively, D is TRBD1 (6 bases). The CDR3 has 11 amino acids. V dropped 4 bases and J dropped 7 bases, with 10 bases sitting between them. Germline CDR1 and CDR2: GTSNPN and SVGIG (reference sequence). The CDR3 bases are TGTGCCTGGACTACAGGGTTTGGCTACACCTTC. Translating it yields CAWTTGFGYTF.

This chain uses TRBV2 with TRBJ2-1; D call uncertain. The V end lost 11 bases, the J end lost 0 bases, and 11 bases lay between the germline ends. Germline CDR1 is SNHLY and CDR2 is FYNNEI. The CDR3 has 13 residues. DNA for the CDR3: TGTGCCGGTTCCGGGTCCTCCTACAATGAGCAGTTCTTC. Translating gives CAGSGSSYNEQFF.